The entry that follows covers one T cell receptor (beta chain) sequence. As yet, its antigen is unknown. The data are from a study of cytomegalovirus exposure and HLA in healthy donors. Findings and limits, study-wide: Highest at DRB1 and lowest at HLA-C, TCR association rates differed among HLA loci in a later analysis. Later work found most CMV-associated TCR beta chains apparently HLA-restricted. Later analysis found that TCR beta chains associated with HLA were more clonally expanded than other, equally common chains. For most TCR beta V segments, an earlier analysis put the productive rate at about 87% or about 30% of the time.

Use of 60 Vbeta and 13 Jbeta primers characterized the PCR. Sequencing was performed with immunoSEQ multiplex PCR; in TCRdb, only in-frame clones are kept and a portion is missing. This table has around 140,000 clones, approximately 78% appearing once. Germline V lookup: CDR1 SGDLS, CDR2 YYNGEE. The J segment lost 3 bases and the V segment lost 0 bases, leaving 6 bases of the junction unmatched. This CDR3 region has 16 residues. The source material was PBMCs. The chain uses TRBV9 and TRBJ1-1; 9 bases agree with TRBD1. This TCR was recovered from a woman between 18 and 30 years old in good health and CMV-seropositive. CDR3 nucleotide sequence: TGTGCCAGCAGCGTAGAGGACAGGGGCTCCGACACTGAAGCTTTCTTT. Protein product: CASSVEDRGSDTEAFF. Based on the CDR3 plus reference TRBV9 and TRBJ1-1, the full variable domain is DSGVTQTPKHLITATGQRVTLRCSPRSGDLSVYWYQQSLDQGLQFLIQYYNGEERAKGNILERFSAQQFPDLHSELNLSSLELGDSALYFCASSVEDRGSDTEAFFGQGTRLTVV.